This T cell receptor (beta chain) originates from a study of long-term antiretroviral therapy in people with HIV. Only a few counts were recorded for this clone. Its antigen is not identified. General observations from the study: Clonal populations expanded prior to ART predominated within the repertoire at all time points. Against controls, HIV repertoires showed narrower ranges of CDR3 length.

The germline CDR1 and CDR2 sequences are LGHNA and YNFKEQ. The length of the CDR3 is 14 residues. V dropped 5 bases and J dropped 6 bases, with 14 bases sitting between them. Assay version v3.0 of immunoSEQ was used, and it was run at survey level. TCRdb's table, derived via immunoSEQ multiplex PCR, lists solely in-frame clones and lacks some. This sample has around 21,000 clones, with 84% found just once. The gene calls are TRBV4-2 and TRBJ1-5, with D perhaps matching TRBD1 (6 bases). Specimen: unsorted PBMCs, collected 5.9 years after starting antiretroviral therapy. The source is a man aged 25-45 years with HIV. Here the CDR3 DNA reads TGTGCCAGCAGCTCAAAGGGAGGGGGTCAGCCCCAGCATTTT. Protein sequence: CASSSKGGGQPQHF.